These T cell receptor beta chains were read from a single sample in a study of cytomegalovirus exposure and HLA in healthy donors. The repertoire was sequenced with immunoSEQ multiplex PCR; TCRdb's copy has only in-frame clones and lacks some. The table has approximately 82,000 clones, around a tenth seen once. The sample comprised PBMCs. Receptor source: a man aged 60 to 69 in good health and CMV-seropositive. Both conserved end residues are part of each CDR3. The order of the fields is clone size, J gene, D gene, CDR3 length, V gene, CDR3 DNA, CDR3 protein. D genes are given only for firm matches. Clone size appears in some rows only: once, few, many, or a class for an expanded clone.

few	TRBJ2-7	.	13	TRBV19	TGTGCCAGCATAGCACAGGGTTCGGGCGAGCAGTACTTC	CASIAQGSGEQYF
.	TRBJ1-6	.	15	TRBV6-5	TGTGCCAGCAGTTACTCGGGGGGGGATAATTCACCCCTCCACTTT	CASSYSGGDNSPLHF
.	TRBJ2-3	.	14	TRBV13	TGTGCCAGCAGCGCGAGAGAGGGCACAGATACGCAGTATTTT	CASSAREGTDTQYF
.	TRBJ2-7	.	13	TRBV4-1	TGCGCCAGCGTGGCGGGACCGAAGTACGAGCAGTACTTC	CASVAGPKYEQYF
few	TRBJ2-3	TRBD2	14	TRBV19	TGTGCCGTGGGGCGGGAGGGCCAGGGAGATACGCAGTATTTT	CAVGREGQGDTQYF
few	TRBJ2-1	.	10	TRBV30	TGTGCCTGGCGTAACAATGAGCAGTTCTTC	CAWRNNEQFF
.	TRBJ1-2	.	13	TRBV29-1	TGCAGCGCCGCGGGGATAGGTAACTATGGCTACACCTTC	CSAAGIGNYGYTF
few	TRBJ1-6	.	12	TRBV28	TGTGCCAGCAGCTTTTCCTCAGGACCCCTCCACTTT	CASSFSSGPLHF
.	TRBJ2-1	TRBD2	15	TRBV4-2	TGTGCCAGCAGCCAAGCGTCTAGCGGGAGCATCGAGCAGTTCTTC	CASSQASSGSIEQFF
.	TRBJ1-1	TRBD1	14	TRBV9	TGTGCCAGCAGCCCAAGACAGGGACCCACTGAAGCTTTCTTT	CASSPRQGPTEAFF
few	TRBJ1-1	.	15	TRBV7-9	TGTGCCAGCAGCAGATCTCAGGGGATGAACACTGAAGCTTTCTTT	CASSRSQGMNTEAFF
.	TRBJ2-1	TRBD1	13	TRBV11-2	TGTGCCAGCAGCCCCGGGACAGTCAATGAGCAGTTCTTC	CASSPGTVNEQFF
.	TRBJ2-1	TRBD1	17	TRBV5-1	TGCGCCAGCAGCAGGCCCGGGACAGGCTCTTCTCAGAATGAGCAGTTCTTC	CASSRPGTGSSQNEQFF
.	TRBJ2-7	.	13	TRBV7-9	TGTGCCAGCAGCCTAGACTGGGGGCCTGAGCAGTACTTC	CASSLDWGPEQYF
few	TRBJ2-2	TRBD2	13	TRBV27	TGTGCCTCACGAGGGCGGGGGACCGGGGAGCTGTTTTTT	CASRGRGTGELFF
few	TRBJ2-3	TRBD2	14	TRBV5-5	TGTGCCAGCAACTCGAGGCGGGGGGCAGATACGCAGTATTTT	CASNSRRGADTQYF
.	TRBJ2-5	.	15	TRBV6-1	TGTGCCAGCAGTGAGTCTTGGCTAGTTCGGGAGACCCAGTACTTC	CASSESWLVRETQYF
.	TRBJ2-1	TRBD1	17	TRBV18	TGTGCCAGCTCATTCAGAGGACAGGGGGCTTCGCGCAATGAGCAGTTCTTC	CASSFRGQGASRNEQFF
.	TRBJ2-7	.	15	TRBV15	TGTGCCACCAGCACCCAAGGACTGCGCTCCTACGAGCAGTACTTC	CATSTQGLRSYEQYF
few	TRBJ1-5	TRBD1	14	TRBV29-1	TGCAGCGTCCTCGAAGGGGGCGGCAATCAGCCCCAGCATTTT	CSVLEGGGNQPQHF
.	TRBJ1-2	.	15	TRBV28	TGTGCCAGCAGCCCCAGCGGGACGGCTAACTATGGCTACACCTTC	CASSPSGTANYGYTF
.	TRBJ2-1	TRBD2	18	TRBV5-1	TGCGCCAGCAGCCGGACTTTCGCGGCTAGCGGGCGTGGCAATGAGCAGTTCTTC	CASSRTFAASGRGNEQFF
.	TRBJ2-1	.	13	TRBV6-6	TGTGCCAGAAGTTACGGCTCGCGGAATGAGCAGTTCTTC	CARSYGSRNEQFF
.	TRBJ2-3	.	15	TRBV19	TGTGCCAGTAGTATAGGACAAATTAGCACAGATACGCAGTATTTT	CASSIGQISTDTQYF
.	TRBJ2-1	.	14	TRBV2	TGTGCCACCAGGGGCAGCGGCCACTACAATGAGCAGTTCTTC	CATRGSGHYNEQFF
few	TRBJ1-2	TRBD1	16	TRBV5-1	TGCGCCAGCAGCTCAGGGACAGGGGGCGTAGGGGATGGCTACACCTTC	CASSSGTGGVGDGYTF